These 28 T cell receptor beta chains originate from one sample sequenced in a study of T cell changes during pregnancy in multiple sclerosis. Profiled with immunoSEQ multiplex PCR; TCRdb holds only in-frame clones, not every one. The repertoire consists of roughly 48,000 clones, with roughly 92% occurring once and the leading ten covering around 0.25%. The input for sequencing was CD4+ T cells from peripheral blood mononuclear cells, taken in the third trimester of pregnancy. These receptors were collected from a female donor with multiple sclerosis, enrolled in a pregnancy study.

The CDR3 is CASRTTGNQPQHF. CDR3 DNA sequence: TGTGCCAGCAGGACAACAGGGAATCAGCCCCAGCATTTT. The gene calls are TRBV28 and TRBJ1-5, with a weak D call TRBD1 (6 bases). The CDR3 spans 13 residues. Trimming cost V 6 bases and J 4 bases, with 10 bases left between them. Per germline, CDR1 MDHEN and CDR2 SYDVKM.

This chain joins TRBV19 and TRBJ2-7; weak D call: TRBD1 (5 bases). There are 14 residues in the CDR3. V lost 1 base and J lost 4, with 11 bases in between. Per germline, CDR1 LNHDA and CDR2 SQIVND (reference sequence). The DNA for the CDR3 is TGTGCCAGTAGTATAGCCAGGGCCCCATACGAGCAGTACTTC. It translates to CASSIARAPYEQYF.

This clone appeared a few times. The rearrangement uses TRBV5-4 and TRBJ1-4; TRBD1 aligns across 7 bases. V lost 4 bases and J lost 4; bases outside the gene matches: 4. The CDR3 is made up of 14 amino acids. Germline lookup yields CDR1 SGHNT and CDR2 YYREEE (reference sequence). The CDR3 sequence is CASSRTGDNEKLFF. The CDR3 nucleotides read TGTGCCAGCAGCCGCACAGGGGATAATGAAAAACTGTTTTTT.

CDR3 in amino acids: CASSSQGGTTGNTIYF. CDR3 DNA sequence: TGTGCCAGCAGTTCCCAAGGGGGAACAACTGGAAACACCATATATTTT. This rearrangement joins TRBV27 to TRBJ1-3; a possible D gene is TRBD1 (6 bases). Trimming shortened V by 4 bases and J by 2 bases, and 15 bases separated the two germline ends. The CDR3 loop spans 16 amino acids. Germline CDR1 MNHEY, CDR2 SMNVEV (reference sequence).

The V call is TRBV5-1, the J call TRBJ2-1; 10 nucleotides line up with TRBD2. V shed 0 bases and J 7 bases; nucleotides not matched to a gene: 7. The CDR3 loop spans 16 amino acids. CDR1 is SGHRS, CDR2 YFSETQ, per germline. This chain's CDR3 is CASSLGLAGVRNEQFF. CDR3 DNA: TGCGCCAGCAGCTTGGGGCTAGCGGGAGTTCGGAATGAGCAGTTCTTC. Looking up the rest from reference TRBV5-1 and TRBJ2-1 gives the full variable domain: KAGVTQTPRYLIKTRGQQVTLSCSPISGHRSVSWYQQTPGQGLQFLFEYFSETQRNKGNFPGRFSGRQFSNSRSEMNVSTLELGDSALYLCASSLGLAGVRNEQFFGPGTRLTVL.

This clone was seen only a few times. This CDR3 reads CASSQISVGGAEAFF. Here the CDR3 DNA reads TGTGCCAGCAGCCAGATCTCCGTGGGGGGTGCTGAAGCTTTCTTT. The rearrangement joins TRBV14 to TRBJ1-1; D perhaps matches TRBD1 (5 bases). Deletions cut 3 bases from V and 6 bases from J, with 17 bases between. Germline CDR1 reads SGHDN; CDR2 reads FVKESK. This CDR3 has 15 residues.

The CDR3 bases are TGTGCCAGCAAAGGACAGGAGCGCCCCTATGGCTACACCTTC. Translation gives CASKGQERPYGYTF. V and J are TRBV19 and TRBJ1-2; TRBD1 matches 7 bases. V lost 9 bases and J lost 4; bases outside the gene matches: 11. There are 14 residues in the CDR3. Germline CDR1 and CDR2: LNHDA and SQIVND (reference sequence).

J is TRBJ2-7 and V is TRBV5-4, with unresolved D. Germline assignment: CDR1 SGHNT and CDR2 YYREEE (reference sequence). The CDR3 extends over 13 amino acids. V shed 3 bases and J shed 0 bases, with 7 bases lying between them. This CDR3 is CASSSTSSYEQYF. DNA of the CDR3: TGTGCCAGCAGCTCAACGAGCTCCTACGAGCAGTACTTC.

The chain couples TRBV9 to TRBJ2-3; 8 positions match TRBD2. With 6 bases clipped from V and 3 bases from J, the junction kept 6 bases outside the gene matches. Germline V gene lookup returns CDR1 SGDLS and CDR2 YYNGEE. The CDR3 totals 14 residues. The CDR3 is CASTGGELTDTQYF. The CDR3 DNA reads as TGTGCCAGCACCGGGGGGGAATTAACAGATACGCAGTATTTT. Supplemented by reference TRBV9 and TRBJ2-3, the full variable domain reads DSGVTQTPKHLITATGQRVTLRCSPRSGDLSVYWYQQSLDQGLQFLIQYYNGEERAKGNILERFSAQQFPDLHSELNLSSLELGDSALYFCASTGGELTDTQYFGPGTRLTVL.

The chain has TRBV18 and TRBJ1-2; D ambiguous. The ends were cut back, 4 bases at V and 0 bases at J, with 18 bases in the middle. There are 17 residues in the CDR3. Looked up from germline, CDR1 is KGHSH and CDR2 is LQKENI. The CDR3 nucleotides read TGTGCCAGCTCACTAGCCGTCGCGGGGAGAACTAACTATGGCTACACCTTC. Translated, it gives CASSLAVAGRTNYGYTF.

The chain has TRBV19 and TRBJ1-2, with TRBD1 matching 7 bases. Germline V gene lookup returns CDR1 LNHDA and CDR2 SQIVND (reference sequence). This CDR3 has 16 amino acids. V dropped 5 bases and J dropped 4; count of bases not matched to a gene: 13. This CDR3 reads CASSARRGRGAYGYTF. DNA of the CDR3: TGTGCCAGTAGTGCCCGAAGGGGCAGGGGGGCCTATGGCTACACCTTC.

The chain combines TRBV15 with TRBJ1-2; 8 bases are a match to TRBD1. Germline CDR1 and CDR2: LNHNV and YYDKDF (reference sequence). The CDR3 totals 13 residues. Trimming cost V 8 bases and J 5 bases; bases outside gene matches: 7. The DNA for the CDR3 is TGTGCCACCTCTCCCGGGGACAGGTATGGCTACACCTTC. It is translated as CATSPGDRYGYTF.

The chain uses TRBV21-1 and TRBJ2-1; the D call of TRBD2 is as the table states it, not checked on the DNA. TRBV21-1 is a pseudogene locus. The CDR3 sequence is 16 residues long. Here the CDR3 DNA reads TGTGCCAGCAGCGCGGCCGGGACTGCCACAATCAAGGAGCAGTTCTTC. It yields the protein CASSAAGTATIKEQFF.

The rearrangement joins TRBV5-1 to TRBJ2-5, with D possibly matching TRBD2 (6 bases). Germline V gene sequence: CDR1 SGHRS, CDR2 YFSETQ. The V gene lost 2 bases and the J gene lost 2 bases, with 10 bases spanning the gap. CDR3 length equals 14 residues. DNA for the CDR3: TGCGCCAGCAGCTTAAGGACTAATCAAGAGACCCAGTACTTC. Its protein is CASSLRTNQETQYF.

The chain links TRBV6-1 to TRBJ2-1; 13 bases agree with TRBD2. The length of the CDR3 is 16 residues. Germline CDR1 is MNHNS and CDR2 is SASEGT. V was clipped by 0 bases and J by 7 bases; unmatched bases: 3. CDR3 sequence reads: CASSEASGLAGNEQFF. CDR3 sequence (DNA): TGTGCCAGCAGTGAAGCCTCGGGACTAGCGGGGAATGAGCAGTTCTTC.

CDR3 nucleotides: TGTGCCAGCAGCCCGGGGGTGGTTCAATTTCAGCCCCAGCATTTT. Translated, it gives CASSPGVVQFQPQHF. The chain uses TRBV5-8 and TRBJ1-5; D is possibly TRBD1 (5 bases). Trimming left V 4 bases short and J 6 bases short, with 17 bases between. CDR1 SGHTS and CDR2 YDEGEE come from the germline V gene. The CDR3 is made up of 15 amino acids.

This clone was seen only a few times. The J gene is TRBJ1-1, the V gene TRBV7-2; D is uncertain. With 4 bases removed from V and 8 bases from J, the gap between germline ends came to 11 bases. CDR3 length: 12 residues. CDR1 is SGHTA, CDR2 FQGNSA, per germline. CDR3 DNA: TGTGCCAGCAGCTCCCCATTGCTAGAAGCTTTCTTT. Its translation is CASSSPLLEAFF.

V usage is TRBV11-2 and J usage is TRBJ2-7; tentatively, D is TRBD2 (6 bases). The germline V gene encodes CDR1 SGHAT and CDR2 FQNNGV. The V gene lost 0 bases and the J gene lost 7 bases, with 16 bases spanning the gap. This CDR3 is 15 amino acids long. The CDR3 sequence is CASSLDPGRSGEQYF. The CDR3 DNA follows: TGTGCCAGCAGCTTAGACCCCGGGAGATCGGGGGAGCAGTACTTC.

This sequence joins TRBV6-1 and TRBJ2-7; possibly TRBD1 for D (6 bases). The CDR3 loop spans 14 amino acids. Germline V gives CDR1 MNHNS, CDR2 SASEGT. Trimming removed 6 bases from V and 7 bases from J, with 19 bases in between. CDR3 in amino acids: CASSQDRLTREQYF. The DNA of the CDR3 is TGTGCCAGCAGCCAGGACAGATTGACGCGAGAGCAGTACTTC.

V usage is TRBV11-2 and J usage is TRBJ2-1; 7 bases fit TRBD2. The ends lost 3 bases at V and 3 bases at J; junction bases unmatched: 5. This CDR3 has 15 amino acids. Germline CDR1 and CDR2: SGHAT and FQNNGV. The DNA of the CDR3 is TGTGCCAGCAGCTTGGTTAGCGGGTACTACAATGAGCAGTTCTTC. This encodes CASSLVSGYYNEQFF.

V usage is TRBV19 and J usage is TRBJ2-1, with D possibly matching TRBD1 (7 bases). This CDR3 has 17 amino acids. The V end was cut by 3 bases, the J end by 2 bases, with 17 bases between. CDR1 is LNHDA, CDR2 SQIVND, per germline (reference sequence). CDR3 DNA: TGTGCCAGTAGTATTTTTGGCGGGGACAGCCCCTACAATGAGCAGTTCTTC. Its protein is CASSIFGGDSPYNEQFF.

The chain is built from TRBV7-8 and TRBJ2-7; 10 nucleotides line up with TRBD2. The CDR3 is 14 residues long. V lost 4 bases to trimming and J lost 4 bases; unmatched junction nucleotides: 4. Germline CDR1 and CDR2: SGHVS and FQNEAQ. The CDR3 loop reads CASSSGLADYEQYF. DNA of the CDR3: TGTGCCAGCAGCTCCGGACTAGCGGATTACGAGCAGTACTTC.

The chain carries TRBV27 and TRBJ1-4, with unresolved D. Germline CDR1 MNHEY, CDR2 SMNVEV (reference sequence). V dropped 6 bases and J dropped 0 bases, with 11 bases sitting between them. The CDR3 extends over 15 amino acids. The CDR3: CASSVDYATNEKLFF. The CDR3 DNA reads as TGTGCCAGCAGCGTCGACTACGCAACTAATGAAAAACTGTTTTTT.

In DNA, the CDR3 is TGTGCCAGTACCCCGGGGGGAGGCGTTGGTGAGCAGTACTTC. It is translated as CASTPGGGVGEQYF. V gene TRBV19 combines with J gene TRBJ2-7, with 7 nucleotides matching TRBD2. This CDR3 is 14 amino acids long. J was trimmed by 7 bases and V by 7 bases; bases with no gene match: 13. The V gene's germline CDR1 is LNHDA and CDR2 SQIVND (reference sequence).

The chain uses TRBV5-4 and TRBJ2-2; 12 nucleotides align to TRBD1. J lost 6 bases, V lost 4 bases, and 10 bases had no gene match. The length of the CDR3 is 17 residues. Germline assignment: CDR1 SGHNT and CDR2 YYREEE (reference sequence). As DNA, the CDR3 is TGTGCCAGCAGCGGAAGGGACAGGGGGCAGTTCGCCGGGGAGCTGTTTTTT. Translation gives CASSGRDRGQFAGELFF.

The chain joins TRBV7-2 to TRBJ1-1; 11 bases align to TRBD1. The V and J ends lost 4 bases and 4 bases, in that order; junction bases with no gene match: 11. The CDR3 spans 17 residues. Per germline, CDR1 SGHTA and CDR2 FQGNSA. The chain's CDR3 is CASSSRTGGSFGTEAFF. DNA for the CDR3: TGTGCCAGCAGCTCGAGGACAGGGGGCAGTTTTGGCACTGAAGCTTTCTTT. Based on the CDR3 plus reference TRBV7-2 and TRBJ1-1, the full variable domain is GAGVSQSPSNKVTEKGKDVELRCDPISGHTALYWYRQSLGQGLEFLIYFQGNSAPDKSGLPSDRFSAERTGGSVSTLTIQRTQQEDSAVYLCASSSRTGGSFGTEAFFGQGTRLTVV.

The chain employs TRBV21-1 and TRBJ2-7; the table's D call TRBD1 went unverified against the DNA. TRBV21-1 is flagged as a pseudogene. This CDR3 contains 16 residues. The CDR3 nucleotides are TGTGCCAGCAGCAAGGATTGTGGCAGGGGAACCTACGAGCAGTACTTC. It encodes CASSKDCGRGTYEQYF.

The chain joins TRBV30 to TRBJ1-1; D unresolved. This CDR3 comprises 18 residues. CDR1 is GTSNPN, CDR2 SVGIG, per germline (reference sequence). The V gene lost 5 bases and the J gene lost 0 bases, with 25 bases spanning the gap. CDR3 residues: CAWGALIGDLHMNTEAFF. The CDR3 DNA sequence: TGTGCCTGGGGAGCCTTGATAGGAGACTTGCACATGAACACTGAAGCTTTCTTT.